A selection of T cell receptor beta chains follows, all from one sample in a study of T cell changes during pregnancy in multiple sclerosis. Assay: immunoSEQ multiplex PCR; the TCRdb copy retains only in-frame clones and omits some. The sample yields approximately 17,000 clones, 95% to 97% seen once. Sequencing was performed on peripheral blood, taken in the third trimester of pregnancy. These receptors were collected from a female donor with multiple sclerosis, enrolled in a pregnancy study. Both conserved end residues are part of each CDR3.

j_call cdr3_length v_call cdr3_aa
TRBJ2-1 19 TRBV13 CASSSLLAGESSSYNEQFF
TRBJ2-5 12 TRBV5-1 CASSLDSETQYF
TRBJ1-2 15 TRBV25-1 CASSATLGSNYGYTF
TRBJ2-3 15 TRBV7-9 CASSFLAGGTDTQYF
TRBJ2-4 16 TRBV27 CATLSHGTSGKNIQYF
TRBJ2-7 12 TRBV10-3 CAISEFGQGPYF
TRBJ2-1 14 TRBV2 CASSDKRGNNEQFF
TRBJ1-2 11 TRBV30 CAWGHSYGYTF
TRBJ1-5 13 TRBV7-2 CASSLGPNQPQHF
TRBJ1-1 13 TRBV5-4 CASSRPGRGEAFF
TRBJ2-7 14 TRBV9 CASSAGTSGYEQYF
TRBJ2-7 15 TRBV4-3 CASSHQTGENYEQYF
TRBJ2-7 15 TRBV5-1 CASSYETGRSYEQYF
TRBJ2-7 17 TRBV7-9 CASSHPSPSGDPYEQYF
TRBJ2-2 14 TRBV19 CATQGQGQGGELFF
TRBJ2-3 15 TRBV4-2 CASSPLAANTDTQYF
TRBJ2-1 15 TRBV28 CASSGWGGDYNEQFF
TRBJ2-5 18 TRBV2 CASSVFGTGGGRSRTQYF
TRBJ2-2 15 TRBV7-8 CASSQGAPNTGELFF
TRBJ2-1 18 TRBV2 CASSEAGRLAGGTNEQFF
TRBJ1-2 11 TRBV9 CASSRDLGYTF
TRBJ2-3 13 TRBV6-1 CASTAGKTDTQYF
TRBJ1-5 13 TRBV2 CASSVQSNQPQHF
TRBJ2-1 15 TRBV5-1 CASSSLTGPRNEQFF
TRBJ2-2 16 TRBV9 CASSVSRAGEAGELFF
TRBJ2-5 11 TRBV28 CASLRQETQYF
TRBJ1-1 15 TRBV18 CASSPLPTANTEAFF
TRBJ1-4 13 TRBV5-1 CASSRGTNEKLFF
TRBJ1-2 15 TRBV28 CASRNVGAVRYGYTF
TRBJ1-2 13 TRBV7-9 CASSEVLGDGYTF
TRBJ1-3 18 TRBV4-2 CASSQGRDSRVSGNTIYF
TRBJ1-1 14 TRBV27 CASSRQGRNTEAFF
TRBJ2-5 15 TRBV18 CASSPKRGAGETQYF
TRBJ2-7 15 TRBV6-1 CASSEAGSRFYEQYF
TRBJ1-2 17 TRBV6-1 CASSEGFRTGPNYGYTF
TRBJ2-2 14 TRBV29-1 CSVVRGTNTGELFF
TRBJ2-3 14 TRBV7-3 CASSSGQSTDTQYF
TRBJ2-1 14 TRBV27 CASSLSGFYNEQFF
TRBJ1-1 14 TRBV7-6 CASSKIQMGTEAFF
TRBJ2-1 14 TRBV5-1 CASSGQGAYNEQFF
TRBJ1-1 15 TRBV27 CASSLSDSGAAEAFF
TRBJ1-1 12 TRBV29-1 CSAGQANTEAFF
TRBJ2-5 14 TRBV5-1 CASSLGSSSETQYF
TRBJ1-5 14 TRBV19 CASSTDRGRQPQHF
TRBJ2-7 14 TRBV5-1 CASSLRGRGDEQYF
TRBJ2-5 15 TRBV5-4 CASSPVGTGIETQYF
TRBJ1-3 15 TRBV9 CASSVEGGGGNTIYF
TRBJ1-2 13 TRBV27 CASSNLRPPGYTF
TRBJ1-5 13 TRBV6-5 CASSATAYQPQHF
TRBJ2-7 15 TRBV6-1 CASTPFTDRSYEQYF